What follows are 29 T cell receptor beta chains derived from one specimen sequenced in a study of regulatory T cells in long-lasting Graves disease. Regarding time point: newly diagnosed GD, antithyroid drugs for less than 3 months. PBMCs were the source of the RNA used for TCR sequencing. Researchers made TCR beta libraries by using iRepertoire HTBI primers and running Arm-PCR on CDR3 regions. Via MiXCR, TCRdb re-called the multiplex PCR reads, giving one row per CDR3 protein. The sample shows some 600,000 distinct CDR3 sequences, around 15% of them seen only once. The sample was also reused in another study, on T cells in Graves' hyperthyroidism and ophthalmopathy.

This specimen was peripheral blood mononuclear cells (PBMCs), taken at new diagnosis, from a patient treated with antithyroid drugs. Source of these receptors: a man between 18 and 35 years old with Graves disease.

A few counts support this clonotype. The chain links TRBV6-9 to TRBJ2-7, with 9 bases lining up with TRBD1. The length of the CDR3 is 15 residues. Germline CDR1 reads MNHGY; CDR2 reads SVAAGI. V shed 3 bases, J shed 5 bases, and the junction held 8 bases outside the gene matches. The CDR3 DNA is TGTGCCAGCAGTTACGAGGGACAGGGCTACGACGAGCAGTACTTC. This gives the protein CASSYEGQGYDEQYF.

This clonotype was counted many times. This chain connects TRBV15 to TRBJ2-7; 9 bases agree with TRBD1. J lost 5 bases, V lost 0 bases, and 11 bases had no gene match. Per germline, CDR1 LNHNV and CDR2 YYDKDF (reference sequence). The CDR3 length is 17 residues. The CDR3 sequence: CATSRDNGMGTGNEQYF. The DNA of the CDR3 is TGTGCCACCAGCAGAGATAATGGAATGGGGACAGGGAACGAGCAGTACTTC.

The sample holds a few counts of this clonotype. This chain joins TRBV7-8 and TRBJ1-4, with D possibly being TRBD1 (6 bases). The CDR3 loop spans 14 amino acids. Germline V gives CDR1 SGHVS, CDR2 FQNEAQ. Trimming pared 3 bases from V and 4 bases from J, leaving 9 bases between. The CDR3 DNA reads TGTGCCAGCAGCTTGGGGGCCTATAATGAAAAACTGTTTTTT. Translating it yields CASSLGAYNEKLFF.

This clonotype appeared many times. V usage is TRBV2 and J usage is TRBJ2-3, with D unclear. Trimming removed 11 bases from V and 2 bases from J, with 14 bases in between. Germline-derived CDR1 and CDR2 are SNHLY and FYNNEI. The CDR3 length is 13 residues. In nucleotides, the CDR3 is TGTGCCGGCCTTGCGGAGACCACAGATACGCAGTATTTT. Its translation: CAGLAETTDTQYF.

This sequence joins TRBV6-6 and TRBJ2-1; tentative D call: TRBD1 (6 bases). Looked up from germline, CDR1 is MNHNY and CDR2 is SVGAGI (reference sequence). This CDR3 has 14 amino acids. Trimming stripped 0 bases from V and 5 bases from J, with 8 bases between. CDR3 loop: CASSYSPGDNEQFF. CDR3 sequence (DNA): TGTGCCAGCAGTTACTCGCCAGGGGACAATGAGCAGTTCTTC.

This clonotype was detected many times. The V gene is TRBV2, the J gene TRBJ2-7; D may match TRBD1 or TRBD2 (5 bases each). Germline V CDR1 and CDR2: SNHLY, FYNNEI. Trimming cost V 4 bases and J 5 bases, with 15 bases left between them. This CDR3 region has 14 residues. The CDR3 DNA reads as TGTGCCAGCAGTGCTAGGGACCCGGCGGACGAGCAGTACTTC. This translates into CASSARDPADEQYF. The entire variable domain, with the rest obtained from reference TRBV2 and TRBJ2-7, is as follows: EPEVTQTPSHQVTQMGQEVILRCVPISNHLYFYWYRQILGQKVEFLVSFYNNEISEKSEIFDDQFSVERPDGSNFTLKIRSTKLEDSAMYFCASSARDPADEQYFGPGTRLTVT.

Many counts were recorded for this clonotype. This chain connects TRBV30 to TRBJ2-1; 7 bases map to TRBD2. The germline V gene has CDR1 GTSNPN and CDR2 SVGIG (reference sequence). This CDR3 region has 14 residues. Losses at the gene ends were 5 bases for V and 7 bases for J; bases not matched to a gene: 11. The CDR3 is CAWDELAGVNEQFF. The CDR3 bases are TGTGCCTGGGACGAGCTTGCGGGAGTGAATGAGCAGTTCTTC.

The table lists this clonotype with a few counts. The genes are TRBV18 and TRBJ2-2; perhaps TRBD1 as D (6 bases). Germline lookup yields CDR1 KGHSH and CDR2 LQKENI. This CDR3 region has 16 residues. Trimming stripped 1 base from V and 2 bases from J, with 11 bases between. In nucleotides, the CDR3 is TGTGCCAGCTCACCACAGACAGGTGTAAACACCGGGGAGCTGTTTTTT. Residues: CASSPQTGVNTGELFF.

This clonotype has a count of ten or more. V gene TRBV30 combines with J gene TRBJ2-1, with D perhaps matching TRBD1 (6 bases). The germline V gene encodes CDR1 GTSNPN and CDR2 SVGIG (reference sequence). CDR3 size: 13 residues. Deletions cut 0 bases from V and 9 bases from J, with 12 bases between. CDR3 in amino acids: CAWSVQGDGEQFF. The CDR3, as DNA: TGTGCCTGGAGTGTACAGGGTGATGGTGAGCAGTTCTTC.

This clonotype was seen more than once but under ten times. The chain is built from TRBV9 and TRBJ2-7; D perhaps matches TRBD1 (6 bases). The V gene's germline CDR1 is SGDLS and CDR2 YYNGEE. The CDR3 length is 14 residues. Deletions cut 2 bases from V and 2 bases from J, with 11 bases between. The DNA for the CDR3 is TGTGCCAGCAGCGTGGACAGTGGCGCCTACGAGCAGTACTTC. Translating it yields CASSVDSGAYEQYF.

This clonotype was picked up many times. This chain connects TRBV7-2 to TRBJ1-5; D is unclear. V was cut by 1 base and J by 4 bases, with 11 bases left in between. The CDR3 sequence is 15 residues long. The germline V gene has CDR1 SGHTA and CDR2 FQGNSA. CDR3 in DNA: TGTGCCAGCAGCTTAGGGGTAGAGAGGAATCAGCCCCAGCATTTT. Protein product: CASSLGVERNQPQHF.

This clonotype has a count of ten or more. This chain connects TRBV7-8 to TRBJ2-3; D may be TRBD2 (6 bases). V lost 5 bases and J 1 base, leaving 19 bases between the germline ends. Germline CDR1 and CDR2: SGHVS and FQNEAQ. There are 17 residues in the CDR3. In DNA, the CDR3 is TGTGCCAGCAGCGTAAGACTAGTTGGTAGGGGCACAGATACGCAGTATTTT. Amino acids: CASSVRLVGRGTDTQYF. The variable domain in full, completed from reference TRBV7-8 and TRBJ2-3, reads GAGVSQSPRYKVAKRGQDVALRCDPISGHVSLFWYQQALGQGPEFLTYFQNEAQLDKSGLPSDRFFAERPEGSVSTLKIQRTQQEDSAVYLCASSVRLVGRGTDTQYFGPGTRLTVL.

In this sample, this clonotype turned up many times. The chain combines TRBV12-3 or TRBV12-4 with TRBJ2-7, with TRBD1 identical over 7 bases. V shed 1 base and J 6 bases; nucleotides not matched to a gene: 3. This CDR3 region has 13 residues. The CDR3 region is CASSLGAGGEQYF. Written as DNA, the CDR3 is TGTGCCAGCAGTTTAGGGGCAGGGGGCGAGCAGTACTTC.

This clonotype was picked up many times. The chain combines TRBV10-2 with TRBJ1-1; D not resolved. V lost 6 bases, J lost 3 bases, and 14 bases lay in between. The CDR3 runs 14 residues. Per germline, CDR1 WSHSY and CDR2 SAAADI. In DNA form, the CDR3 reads TGCGCCAGCAGATGGACGGGGAGCGACACTGAAGCTTTCTTT. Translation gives CASRWTGSDTEAFF.

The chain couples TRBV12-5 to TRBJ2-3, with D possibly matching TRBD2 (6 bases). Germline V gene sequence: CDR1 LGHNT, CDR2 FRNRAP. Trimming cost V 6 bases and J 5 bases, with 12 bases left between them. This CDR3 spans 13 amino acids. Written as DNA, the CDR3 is TGTGCTAGTGGAAAAGGAGGGGAAGATACGCAGTATTTT. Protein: CASGKGGEDTQYF.

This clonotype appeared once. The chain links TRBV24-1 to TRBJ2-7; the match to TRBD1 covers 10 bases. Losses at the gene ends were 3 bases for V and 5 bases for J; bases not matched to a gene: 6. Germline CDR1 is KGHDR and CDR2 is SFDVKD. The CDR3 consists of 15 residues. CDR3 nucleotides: TGTGCCACCAGTGATGCCGGGACAGGGGCCCACGAGCAGTACTTC. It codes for CATSDAGTGAHEQYF.

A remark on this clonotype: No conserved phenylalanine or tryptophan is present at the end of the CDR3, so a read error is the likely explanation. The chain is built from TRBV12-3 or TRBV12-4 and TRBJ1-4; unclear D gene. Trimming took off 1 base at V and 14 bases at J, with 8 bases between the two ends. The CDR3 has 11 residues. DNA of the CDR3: TGTGCCAGCAGTTTAGGGTCTAGCCTGTTTTCT. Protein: CASSLGSSLFS.

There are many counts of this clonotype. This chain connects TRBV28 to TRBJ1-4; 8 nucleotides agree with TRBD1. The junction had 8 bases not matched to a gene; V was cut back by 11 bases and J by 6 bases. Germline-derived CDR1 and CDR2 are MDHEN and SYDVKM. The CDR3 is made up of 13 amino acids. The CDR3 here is CAVFDRGDEKLFF. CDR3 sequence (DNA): TGTGCCGTTTTCGACAGGGGAGATGAAAAACTGTTTTTT.

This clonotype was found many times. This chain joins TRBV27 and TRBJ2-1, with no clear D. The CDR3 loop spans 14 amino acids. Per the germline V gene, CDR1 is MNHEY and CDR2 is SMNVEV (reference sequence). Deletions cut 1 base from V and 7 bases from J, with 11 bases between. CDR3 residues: CASSLLTPVNEQFF. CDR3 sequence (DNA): TGTGCCAGCAGTTTATTGACTCCCGTAAATGAGCAGTTCTTC.

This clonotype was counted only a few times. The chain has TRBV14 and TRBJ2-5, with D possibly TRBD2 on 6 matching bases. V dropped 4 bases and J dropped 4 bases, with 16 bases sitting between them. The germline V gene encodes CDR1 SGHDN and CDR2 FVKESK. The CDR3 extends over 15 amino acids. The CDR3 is CASSLIGGRIETQYF. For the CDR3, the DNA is TGTGCCAGCAGCCTCATCGGGGGTCGGATAGAGACCCAGTACTTC.

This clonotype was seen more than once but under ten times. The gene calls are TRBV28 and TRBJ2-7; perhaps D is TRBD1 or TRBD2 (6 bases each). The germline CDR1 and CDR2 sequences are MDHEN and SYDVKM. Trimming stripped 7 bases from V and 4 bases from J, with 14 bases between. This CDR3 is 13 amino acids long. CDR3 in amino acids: CASKGGGKYEQYF. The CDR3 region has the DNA TGTGCCAGCAAGGGGGGCGGGAAGTACGAGCAGTACTTC.

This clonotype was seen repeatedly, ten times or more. The CDR3: CASSSLRTATYEQYF. DNA of the CDR3: TGTGCCAGCAGCTCTCTCCGGACAGCCACCTACGAGCAGTACTTC. The chain joins TRBV11-2 to TRBJ2-7; tentatively, D is TRBD1 (6 bases). CDR3 length: 15 amino acids. V lost 4 bases, J lost 2 bases, and 15 bases lay in between. Germline values: CDR1 SGHAT, CDR2 FQNNGV.

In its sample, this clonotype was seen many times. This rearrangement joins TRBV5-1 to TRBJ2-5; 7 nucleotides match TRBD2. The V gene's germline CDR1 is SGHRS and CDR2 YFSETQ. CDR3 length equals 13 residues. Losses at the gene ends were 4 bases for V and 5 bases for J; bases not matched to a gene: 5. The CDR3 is CASSVVGRETQYF. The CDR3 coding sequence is TGCGCCAGCAGCGTAGTCGGGAGGGAGACCCAGTACTTC.

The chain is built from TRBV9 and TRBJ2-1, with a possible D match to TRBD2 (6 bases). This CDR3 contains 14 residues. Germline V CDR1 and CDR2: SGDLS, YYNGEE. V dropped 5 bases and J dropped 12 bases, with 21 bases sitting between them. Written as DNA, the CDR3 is TGTGCCAGCAGTGGCGGGGAACTCGAGTGGGGGCAGTTCTTC. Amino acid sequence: CASSGGELEWGQFF.

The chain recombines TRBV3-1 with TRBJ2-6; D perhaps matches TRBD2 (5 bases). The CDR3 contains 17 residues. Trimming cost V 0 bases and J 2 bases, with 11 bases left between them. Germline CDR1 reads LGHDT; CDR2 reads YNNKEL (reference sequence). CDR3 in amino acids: CASSQEDRRPGANVLTF. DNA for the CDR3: TGTGCCAGCAGCCAAGAAGATAGGAGGCCTGGGGCCAACGTCCTGACTTTC.

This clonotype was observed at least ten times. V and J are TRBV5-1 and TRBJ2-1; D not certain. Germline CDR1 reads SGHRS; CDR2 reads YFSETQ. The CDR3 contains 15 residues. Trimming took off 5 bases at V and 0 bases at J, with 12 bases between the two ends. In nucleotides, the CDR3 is TGCGCCAGCAGTGAGGAGCCAAGCTCCTACAATGAGCAGTTCTTC. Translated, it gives CASSEEPSSYNEQFF. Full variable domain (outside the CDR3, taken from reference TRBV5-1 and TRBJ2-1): KAGVTQTPRYLIKTRGQQVTLSCSPISGHRSVSWYQQTPGQGLQFLFEYFSETQRNKGNFPGRFSGRQFSNSRSEMNVSTLELGDSALYLCASSEEPSSYNEQFFGPGTRLTVL.

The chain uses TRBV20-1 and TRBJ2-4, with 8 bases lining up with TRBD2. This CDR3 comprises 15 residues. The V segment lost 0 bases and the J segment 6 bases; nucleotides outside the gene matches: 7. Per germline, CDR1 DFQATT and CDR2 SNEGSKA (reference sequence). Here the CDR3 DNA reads TGCAGTGCTAGAGATCCGGGGGCGGGGGGAAACATTCAGTACTTC. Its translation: CSARDPGAGGNIQYF.

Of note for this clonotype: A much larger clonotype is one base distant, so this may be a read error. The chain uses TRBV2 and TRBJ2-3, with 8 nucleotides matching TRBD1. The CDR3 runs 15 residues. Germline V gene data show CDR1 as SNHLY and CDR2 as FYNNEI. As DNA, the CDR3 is TGTGCCAGCAGTGACGTGGCAGGGGGCACAGGTACGCAGTATTTT. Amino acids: CASSDVAGGTGTQYF.

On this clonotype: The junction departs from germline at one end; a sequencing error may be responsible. CDR3 in amino acids: CASSLEGRNAEAFF. The CDR3 DNA reads TGTGCCAGCAGCTTAGAGGGCCGGAACGCTGAAGCTTTCTTT. This rearrangement joins TRBV7-3 to TRBJ1-1; no definite D call. From germline, CDR1 is SGHTA and CDR2 FQGTGA. This CDR3 is built from 14 residues.